One and the same sample provided the 7 T cell receptor beta chains below, sequenced in a study of T cells in Graves' hyperthyroidism and ophthalmopathy. The source material, RNA transcripts, was used to amplify TCR beta CDR3 regions. The primer set for the first-round RT-PCR of the TCR CDR3 was HTBI. TCRdb independently ran MiXCR on the multiplex PCR reads; one entry per CDR3 protein. The sample lists about 400,000 distinct CDR3 sequences, roughly 14% occurring once. The sample comprised blood. Source of these receptors: a man between 18 and 35 years old with Graves' ophthalmopathy.

The chain links TRBV3-1 to TRBJ2-1, with D possibly TRBD2 on 5 matching bases. V was trimmed by 1 base and J by 16 bases, leaving 14 bases between them. Germline V CDR1 and CDR2: LGHDT, YNNKEL (reference sequence). CDR3 length equals 12 residues. The CDR3 DNA follows: TGTGCCAGCAGCCAAGCGCCCGGGATTAGTTTCTTC. Encoded protein: CASSQAPGISFF.

Notes on this clonotype: This may arise from a read error, as a much more abundant clone is one base away. The V gene is TRBV10-3, the J gene TRBJ2-7; TRBD1 agrees at 9 bases. This CDR3 comprises 15 residues. The germline gives CDR1 ENHRY, CDR2 SYGVKD. The CDR3 spells CAVSDVGTGFYEQYF. Written as DNA, the CDR3 is TGTGCCGTCAGTGACGTTGGGACAGGGTTCTACGAGCAGTACTTC.

This clonotype came up many times. The genes are TRBV9 and TRBJ1-1, with unresolved D. V dropped 3 bases and J dropped 0 bases, with 3 bases sitting between them. CDR3 length equals 12 residues. CDR1 SGDLS and CDR2 YYNGEE come from the germline V gene. CDR3 DNA: TGTGCCAGCAGCGACCTGAACACTGAAGCTTTCTTT. This encodes CASSDLNTEAFF. Full variable domain (missing parts from reference TRBV9 and TRBJ1-1): DSGVTQTPKHLITATGQRVTLRCSPRSGDLSVYWYQQSLDQGLQFLIQYYNGEERAKGNILERFSAQQFPDLHSELNLSSLELGDSALYFCASSDLNTEAFFGQGTRLTVV.

Comment on this clonotype: With a much larger clone just one base away, this may be a read error. This chain joins TRBV6-2 or TRBV6-3 and TRBJ2-3; D might be TRBD2 (5 bases). This CDR3 has 17 residues. Between the trimmed V and J ends, which lost 5 bases and 2 bases, there was a span of 20 bases. CDR1 and CDR2 from the germline V gene are MNHEY and SVGEGT. The CDR3, as DNA: TGTGCCAGCAGTGCGACGCCGCGCAGAGACTACACAGATACGCAGTATTTT. Protein sequence: CASSATPRRDYTDTQYF.

In the case of this clonotype: The final CDR3 position lacks the conserved phenylalanine or tryptophan, pointing to a likely read error. The chain has TRBV18 and TRBJ1-1; a possible D gene is TRBD1 (5 bases). The germline CDR1 and CDR2 sequences are KGHSH and LQKENI. Trimming took 1 base from V and 1 from J, leaving 7 bases between them. The CDR3 has 14 residues. The CDR3 reads CASSPLQGNTEAFL. In nucleotides, the CDR3 is TGTGCCAGCTCACCACTGCAGGGGAACACTGAAGCTTTCCTT.

This clonotype has at least ten counts. This chain joins TRBV5-1 and TRBJ2-1; no clear D. Germline V gene data show CDR1 as SGHRS and CDR2 as YFSETQ. The CDR3 is 17 amino acids. Deletions cut 4 bases from V and 5 bases from J, with 22 bases between. Here the CDR3 DNA reads TGCGCCAGCAGCACCAAACCGACCGGAGCAACGGACAATGAGCAGTTCTTC. This codes for CASSTKPTGATDNEQFF. The full variable domain, its missing parts supplied by reference TRBV5-1 and TRBJ2-1, is KAGVTQTPRYLIKTRGQQVTLSCSPISGHRSVSWYQQTPGQGLQFLFEYFSETQRNKGNFPGRFSGRQFSNSRSEMNVSTLELGDSALYLCASSTKPTGATDNEQFFGPGTRLTVL.

V usage is TRBV20-1 and J usage is TRBJ2-7, with D perhaps matching TRBD2 (5 bases). The ends were cut back, 2 bases at V and 3 bases at J, with 11 bases in the middle. This CDR3 is 13 amino acids long. CDR1 is DFQATT and CDR2 is SNEGSKA in the germline V gene (reference sequence). The CDR3 nucleotides are TGCAGTGCTAGAAAAGCGGAACACTACGAGCAGTACTTC. Translation: CSARKAEHYEQYF.